This T cell receptor (beta chain) was documented in a study of Ad26.COV2.S vaccination and SARS-CoV-2 variants. Study details: It was the COV1001 Ad26.COV2.S trial arm that included the donor. The study gave Ad26.COV2.S intramuscularly, once or twice 56 days apart.

The CDR3 totals 13 residues. Unmatched junction bases numbered 4, after V lost 4 bases and J lost 4 bases. Per germline, CDR1 SQVTM and CDR2 ANQGSEA. Documented treatment: approximately 18 received Ad26.COV2.S at low or high dose, single or two shots; five or six received placebo; per-sample allocation not given. Collection of samples fell on day 63 after the first vaccine or placebo injection. The method was immunoSEQ multiplex PCR; TCRdb's version includes in-frame clones alone and lacks a portion of them. The sample records 300,000 to 500,000 clones, about 88% being singletons. The sequencing used peripheral blood, collected in a trial of Ad26.COV2.S vaccine versus placebo. This TCR was recovered from a person between 18 and 65 years old who received the Ad26.COV2.S COVID-19 vaccine or a placebo. The V and J genes are TRBV29-1 and TRBJ2-1; 7 bases match TRBD2. The CDR3 DNA sequence: TGCAGCGTTGTACGCGGGGGATACAATGAGCAGTTCTTC. Its translation: CSVVRGGYNEQFF.